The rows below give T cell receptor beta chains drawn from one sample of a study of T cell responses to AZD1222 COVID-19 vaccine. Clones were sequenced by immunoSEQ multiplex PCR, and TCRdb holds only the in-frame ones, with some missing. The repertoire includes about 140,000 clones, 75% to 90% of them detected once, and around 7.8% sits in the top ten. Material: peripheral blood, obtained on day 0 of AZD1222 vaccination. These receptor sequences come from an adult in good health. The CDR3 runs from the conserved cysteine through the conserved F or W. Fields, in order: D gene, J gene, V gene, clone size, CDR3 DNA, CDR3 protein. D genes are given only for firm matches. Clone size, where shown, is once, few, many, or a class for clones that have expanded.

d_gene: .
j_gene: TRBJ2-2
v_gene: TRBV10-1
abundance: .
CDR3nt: TGCGCCACCAGATTCGGATCGGGAGTGGACACCGGGGAGCTGTTTTTT
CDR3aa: CATRFGSGVDTGELFF

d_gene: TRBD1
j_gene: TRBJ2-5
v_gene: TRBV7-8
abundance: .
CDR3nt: TGTGCCAGCAGCCCTAGGACAGGGGGCCAAGAGACCCAGTACTTC
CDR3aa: CASSPRTGGQETQYF

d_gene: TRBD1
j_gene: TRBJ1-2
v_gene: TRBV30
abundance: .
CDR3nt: TGTGCCTGGAGTGTTGGGGGACAGGGTACATCGATCTATGGCTACACCTTC
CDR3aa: CAWSVGGQGTSIYGYTF

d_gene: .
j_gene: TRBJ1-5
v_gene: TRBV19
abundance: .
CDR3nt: TGTGCCAGTAGTCTTGGGGCCAATCAGCCCCAGCATTTT
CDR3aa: CASSLGANQPQHF

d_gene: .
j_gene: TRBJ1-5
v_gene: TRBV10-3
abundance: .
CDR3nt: TGTGCCATCAGTGAAGAGGTGGCGGGCTTTAGCAATCAGCCCCAGCATTTT
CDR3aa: CAISEEVAGFSNQPQHF

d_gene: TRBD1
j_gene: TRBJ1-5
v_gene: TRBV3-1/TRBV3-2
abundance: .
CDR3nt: TGTGCCAGCAGCCAAGGAGCAGGGGGCGAAAGTCAGCCCCAGCATTTT
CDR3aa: CASSQGAGGESQPQHF

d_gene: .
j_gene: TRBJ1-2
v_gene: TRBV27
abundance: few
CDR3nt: TGTGCCAGCAGTTCTACCCTAACAGGGAACTATGGCTACACCTTC
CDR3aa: CASSSTLTGNYGYTF

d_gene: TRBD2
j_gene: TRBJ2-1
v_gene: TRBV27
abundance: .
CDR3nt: TGTGCCAGCAGCCAGGGACTAGCGGATACCTACAATGAGCAGTTCTTC
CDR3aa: CASSQGLADTYNEQFF

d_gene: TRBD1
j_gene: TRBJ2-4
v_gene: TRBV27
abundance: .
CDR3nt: TGTGCCAGCACTACCAATACCGGGACAGAAAACATTCAGTACTTC
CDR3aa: CASTTNTGTENIQYF

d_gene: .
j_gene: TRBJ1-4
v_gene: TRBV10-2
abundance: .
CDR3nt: TGCGCCAGCGGGGGCGGAACTAATGAAAAACTGTTTTTT
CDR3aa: CASGGGTNEKLFF

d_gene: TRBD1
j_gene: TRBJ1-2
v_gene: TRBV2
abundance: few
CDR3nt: TGTGCCAGCAGATTCGACAGGGGCAACTATGGCTACACCTTC
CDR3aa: CASRFDRGNYGYTF

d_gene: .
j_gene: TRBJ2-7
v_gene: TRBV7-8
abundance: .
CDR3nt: TGTGCCAGCAGCCCACCAGGGGATGTACGCGAGCAGTACTTC
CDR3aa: CASSPPGDVREQYF

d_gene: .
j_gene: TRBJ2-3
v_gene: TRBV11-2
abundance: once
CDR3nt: TGTGCCAGCAGCACTCGAGTAGGCCCCAGGGATACGCAGTATTTT
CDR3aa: CASSTRVGPRDTQYF

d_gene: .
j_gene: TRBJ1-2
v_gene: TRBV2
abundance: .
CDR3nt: TGTGCCAGCAGCTCCGGGAAGGACACCTTC
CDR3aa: CASSSGKDTF

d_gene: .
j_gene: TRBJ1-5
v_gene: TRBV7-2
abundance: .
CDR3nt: TGTGCCAGCAGCTTAGATGGCAATCAGCCCCAGCATTTT
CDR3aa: CASSLDGNQPQHF

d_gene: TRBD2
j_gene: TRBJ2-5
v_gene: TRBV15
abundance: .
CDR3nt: TGTGCCACCAGCAGGGGACTAGCGGGCTTCCAAGAGACCCAGTACTTC
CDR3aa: CATSRGLAGFQETQYF

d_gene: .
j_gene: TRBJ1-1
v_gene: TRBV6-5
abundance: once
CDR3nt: TGTGCCAGCAGGATGAACACTGAAGCTTTCTTT
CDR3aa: CASRMNTEAFF

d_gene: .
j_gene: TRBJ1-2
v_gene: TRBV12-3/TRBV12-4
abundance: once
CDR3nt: TGTGCCAGCACCCCTTTCGAGGCTGGGGGCTACACCTTC
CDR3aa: CASTPFEAGGYTF

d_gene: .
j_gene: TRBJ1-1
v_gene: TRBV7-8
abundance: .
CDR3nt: TGTGCCACCCAGATGAACACTGAAGCTTTCTTT
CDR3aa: CATQMNTEAFF

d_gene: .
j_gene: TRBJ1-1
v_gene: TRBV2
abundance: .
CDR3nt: TGTGCCAGCCGTGGCACTGAAGCTTTCTTT
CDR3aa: CASRGTEAFF

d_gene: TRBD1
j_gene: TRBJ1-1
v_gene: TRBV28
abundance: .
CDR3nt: TGTGCCAGCAGCCTTATTACAGGGGACGTGAACACTGAAGCTTTCTTT
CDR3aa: CASSLITGDVNTEAFF

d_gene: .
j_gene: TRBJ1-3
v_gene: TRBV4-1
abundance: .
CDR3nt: TGCGCCAGCAGCCAAGATTTCCCCTCTGGAAACACCATATATTTT
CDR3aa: CASSQDFPSGNTIYF

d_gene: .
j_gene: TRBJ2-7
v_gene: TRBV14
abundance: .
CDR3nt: TGTGCCAGCAGCGTGATCAGTTTGGGCGAGCAGTACTTC
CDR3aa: CASSVISLGEQYF

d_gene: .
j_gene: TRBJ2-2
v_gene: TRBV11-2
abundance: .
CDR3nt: TGTGCCAGCAGCCAACGCGGGGGCATGACCGGGGAGCTGTTTTTT
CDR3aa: CASSQRGGMTGELFF

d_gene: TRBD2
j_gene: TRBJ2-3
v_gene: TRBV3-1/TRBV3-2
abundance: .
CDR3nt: TGTGCCAGCAGCCAAAGGCTGGCGGGAGGTCGCACAGATACGCAGTATTTT
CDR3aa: CASSQRLAGGRTDTQYF

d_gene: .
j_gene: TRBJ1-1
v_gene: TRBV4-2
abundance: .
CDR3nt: TGTGCCAGCAGCCAAGAATTAGGGCAGCCCCAAGCTTTCTTT
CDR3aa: CASSQELGQPQAFF

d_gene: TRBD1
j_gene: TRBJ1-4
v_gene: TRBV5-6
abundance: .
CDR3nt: TGTGCCAGCAGCTGGTGGACAGGGGATGAAAAACTGTTTTTT
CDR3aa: CASSWWTGDEKLFF

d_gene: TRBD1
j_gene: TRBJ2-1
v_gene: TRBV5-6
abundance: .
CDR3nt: TGTGCCAGCAGCTTGGAAGGGGGCAATTACAATGAGCAGTTCTTC
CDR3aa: CASSLEGGNYNEQFF

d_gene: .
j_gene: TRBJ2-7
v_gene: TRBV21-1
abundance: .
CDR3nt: TGTGCCAGCAGCGACACCCGGGACAGGGATGAGGAGTACTTC
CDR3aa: CASSDTRDRDEEYF

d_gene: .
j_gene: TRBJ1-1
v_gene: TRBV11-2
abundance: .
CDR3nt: TGTGCCAGCAGCTTAGACGGGAAGGGCACTGAAGCTTTCTTT
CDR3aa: CASSLDGKGTEAFF

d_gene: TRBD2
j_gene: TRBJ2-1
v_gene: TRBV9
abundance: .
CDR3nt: TGTGCCAGCAGCGTAGAGGGCGGGAGCCATGAGCAGTTCTTC
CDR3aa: CASSVEGGSHEQFF

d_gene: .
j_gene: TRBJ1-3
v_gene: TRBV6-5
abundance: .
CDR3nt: TGTGCCAGCAGTCAGAACTCTGGAAACACCATATATTTT
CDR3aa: CASSQNSGNTIYF

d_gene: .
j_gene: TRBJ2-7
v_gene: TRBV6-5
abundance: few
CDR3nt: TGTGCCAGCAGTTACAACAGGGAAACCTACGAGCAGTACTTC
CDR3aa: CASSYNRETYEQYF

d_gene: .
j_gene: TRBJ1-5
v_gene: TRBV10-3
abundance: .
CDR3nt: TGTGCCATCAGTGAGTCGACAGGTCATCAGCCCCAGCATTTT
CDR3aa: CAISESTGHQPQHF

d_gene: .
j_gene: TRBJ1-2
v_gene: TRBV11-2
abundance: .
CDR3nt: TGTGCCAGCGGCACGGGATACAAAAGGGGAGACGGCTACACCTTC
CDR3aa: CASGTGYKRGDGYTF

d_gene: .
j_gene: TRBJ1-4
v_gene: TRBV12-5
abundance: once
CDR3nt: TGTGCTAGTGGTTTGGTAACCGAAAAACTGTTTTTT
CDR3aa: CASGLVTEKLFF

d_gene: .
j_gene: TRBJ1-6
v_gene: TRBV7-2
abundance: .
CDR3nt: TGTGCCAGCAGTCTTCGCCCCTTGGGGAGTGATTCACCCCTCCACTTT
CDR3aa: CASSLRPLGSDSPLHF

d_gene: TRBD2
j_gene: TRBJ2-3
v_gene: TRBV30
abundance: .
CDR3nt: TGTGCCTGGAAGGGAGCGGGGCTTTCAGATACGCAGTATTTT
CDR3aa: CAWKGAGLSDTQYF

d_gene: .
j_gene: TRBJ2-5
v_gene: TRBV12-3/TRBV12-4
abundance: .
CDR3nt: TGTGCCAGCAGGCTAGGGGAGACCCAGTACTTC
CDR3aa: CASRLGETQYF

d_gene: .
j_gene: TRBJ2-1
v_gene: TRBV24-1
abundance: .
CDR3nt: TGTGCCACCAGTGAGGCGGGGACTGAGCAGTTCTTC
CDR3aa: CATSEAGTEQFF

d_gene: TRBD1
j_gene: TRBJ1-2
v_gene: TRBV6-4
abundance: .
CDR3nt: TGTGCCAGCGGACAGGGGTTCGGCTACACCTTC
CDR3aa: CASGQGFGYTF

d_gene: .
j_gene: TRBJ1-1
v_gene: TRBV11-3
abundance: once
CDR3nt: TGTGCCAGCAGCGTCTCAGGGGCGAGCACTGAAGCTTTCTTT
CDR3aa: CASSVSGASTEAFF

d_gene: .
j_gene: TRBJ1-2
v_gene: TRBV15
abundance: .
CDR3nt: TGTGCCACCAGCAGAGATTCCGGGGCGGGGTCTAACTATGGCTACACCTTC
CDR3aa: CATSRDSGAGSNYGYTF

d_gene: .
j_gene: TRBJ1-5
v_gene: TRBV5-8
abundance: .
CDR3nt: TGTGCCAGCAGCTCCGCGGGGGCCGGGGAGCAGCCCCAGCATTTT
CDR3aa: CASSSAGAGEQPQHF

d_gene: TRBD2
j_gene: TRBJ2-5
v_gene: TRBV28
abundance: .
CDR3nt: TGTGCCAGCAGTTCCCTAGCGGGGGGAGGGGAGACCCAGTACTTC
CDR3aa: CASSSLAGGGETQYF